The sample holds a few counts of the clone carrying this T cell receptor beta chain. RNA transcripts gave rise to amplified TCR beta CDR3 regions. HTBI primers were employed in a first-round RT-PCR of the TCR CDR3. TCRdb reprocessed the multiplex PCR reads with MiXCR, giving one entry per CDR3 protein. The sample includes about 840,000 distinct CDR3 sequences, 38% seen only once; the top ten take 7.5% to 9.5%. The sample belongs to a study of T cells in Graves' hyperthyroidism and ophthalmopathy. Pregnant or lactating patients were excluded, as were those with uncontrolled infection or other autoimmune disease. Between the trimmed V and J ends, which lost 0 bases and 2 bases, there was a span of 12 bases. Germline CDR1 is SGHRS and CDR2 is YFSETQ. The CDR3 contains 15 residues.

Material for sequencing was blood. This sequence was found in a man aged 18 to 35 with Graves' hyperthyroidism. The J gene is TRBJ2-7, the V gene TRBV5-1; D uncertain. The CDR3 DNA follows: TGCGCCAGCAGCTTGGCTGGTGGCAGAGCCTACGAGCAGTACTTC. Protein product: CASSLAGGRAYEQYF.